The 31 T cell receptor beta chains reported below all come from one sample, sequenced in a study of blood T cell repertoires in COVID-19. Profiling relied on immunoSEQ multiplex PCR, and the TCRdb table lists in-frame clones only, not all of them. The sample lists some 100,000 clones; approximately 91% were seen once. The sequenced sample was peripheral blood. These receptors came from a woman in her sixties with acute or convalescent COVID-19.

The rearrangement joins TRBV11-2 to TRBJ2-2; D ambiguous. The germline V gene encodes CDR1 SGHAT and CDR2 FQNNGV. V was shortened by 7 bases and J by 7 bases, with 7 bases between the two germline ends. The CDR3 is 11 residues long. CDR3 coding DNA: TGTGCCAGCAAGCGAAACGGGGAGCTGTTTTTT. Translation: CASKRNGELFF.

V and J are TRBV29-1 and TRBJ2-1; a weak D match, TRBD2 (5 bases). CDR3 size: 13 residues. CDR1 is SQVTM, CDR2 ANQGSEA, per germline. V lost 8 bases, J lost 10 bases, and 21 bases lay in between. The CDR3 region is CSLYRTPLDEQFF. The CDR3 bases are TGCAGCCTCTACCGGACTCCCCTCGACGAGCAGTTCTTC.

The CDR3 protein is CASTTPSGQGVKAFF. DNA of the CDR3: TGTGCCAGCACCACCCCCTCGGGACAGGGGGTTAAAGCTTTCTTT. The chain is built from TRBV28 and TRBJ1-1, with 11 bases that match TRBD1. The V gene end was trimmed by 7 bases and the J gene end by 9 bases; junction bases not matched to a gene: 13. CDR1 and CDR2 from the germline V gene are MDHEN and SYDVKM. The CDR3 totals 15 residues.

This sequence joins TRBV19 and TRBJ2-5; D ambiguous. The V gene's germline CDR1 is LNHDA and CDR2 SQIVND (reference sequence). The CDR3 runs 13 residues. V lost 1 base to trimming and J lost 5 bases, with 8 bases between them. CDR3 in amino acids: CASSIAPGETQYF. The CDR3 DNA reads as TGTGCCAGTAGTATAGCGCCCGGGGAGACCCAGTACTTC.

The sample holds a few counts of this clone. The chain links TRBV7-9 to TRBJ1-1; 9 bases align to TRBD1. From germline, CDR1 is SEHNR and CDR2 FQNEAQ (reference sequence). The J segment lost 4 bases and the V segment lost 3 bases, leaving 6 bases of the junction unmatched. The CDR3 sequence is 15 residues long. CDR3 coding DNA: TGTGCCAGCAGCTTCTCCGGGACAGGGATCACTGAAGCTTTCTTT. Protein sequence: CASSFSGTGITEAFF.

The chain has TRBV7-9 and TRBJ1-1; the match to TRBD1 covers 9 bases. CDR3 length equals 14 residues. Germline V gives CDR1 SEHNR, CDR2 FQNEAQ (reference sequence). With V trimmed by 5 bases and J by 6 bases, 7 bases remained unmatched. CDR3 nucleotide sequence: TGTGCCAGCAGCCATAGGACAGGGGAGCCTGAAGCTTTCTTT. As protein: CASSHRTGEPEAFF.

The chain employs TRBV28 and TRBJ2-1; 13 nucleotides agree with TRBD2. Looked up from germline, CDR1 is MDHEN and CDR2 is SYDVKM. V dropped 3 bases and J dropped 7; count of bases not matched to a gene: 0. The CDR3 is made up of 14 amino acids. CDR3 sequence reads: CASSLGLAGNEQFF. The CDR3 DNA reads TGTGCCAGCAGTTTGGGACTAGCGGGGAATGAGCAGTTCTTC.

This rearrangement joins TRBV5-4 to TRBJ1-1; a weak D match, TRBD1 (5 bases). V was shortened by 3 bases and J by 4 bases, with 13 bases between the two germline ends. The germline CDR1 and CDR2 sequences are SGHNT and YYREEE (reference sequence). The CDR3 extends over 14 amino acids. CDR3 residues: CASSSPVGGTEAFF. The CDR3 region has the DNA TGTGCCAGCAGCTCGCCGGTGGGGGGCACTGAAGCTTTCTTT. Variable domain in full (rest from reference TRBV5-4 and TRBJ1-1): ETGVTQSPTHLIKTRGQQVTLRCSSQSGHNTVSWYQQALGQGPQFIFQYYREEENGRGNFPPRFSGLQFPNYSSELNVNALELDDSALYLCASSSPVGGTEAFFGQGTRLTVV.

This rearrangement joins TRBV3-1 (or the pseudogene TRBV3-2) to TRBJ1-2, with D hard to call. There are 16 residues in the CDR3. Germline CDR1 reads LGHDT; CDR2 reads YNNKEL (reference sequence). The germline V and J ends were trimmed by 0 bases and 4 bases, with 15 bases remaining between them. In nucleotides, the CDR3 is TGTGCCAGCAGCCAAGATAGAGGAACACCGCCCTATGGCTACACCTTC. Encoded protein: CASSQDRGTPPYGYTF.

V is TRBV4-2 and J is TRBJ2-3, with 7 positions matching TRBD2. CDR1 and CDR2 from the germline V gene are LGHNA and YNFKEQ. V shed 1 base and J 4 bases; nucleotides not matched to a gene: 11. The length of the CDR3 is 17 residues. The CDR3 protein is CASSQGAGGSLADTQYF. The CDR3 coding sequence is TGTGCCAGCAGCCAAGGGGCCGGCGGGAGTCTTGCAGATACGCAGTATTTT.

The chain recombines TRBV5-1 with TRBJ2-3; the D is unclear. The V end was cut by 4 bases, the J end by 3 bases, with 15 bases between. This CDR3 region has 15 residues. The V gene's germline CDR1 is SGHRS and CDR2 YFSETQ. Written as DNA, the CDR3 is TGCGCCAGCAGCCTGGGTCCTTTTGTGACAGATACGCAGTATTTT. It specifies CASSLGPFVTDTQYF. The variable domain in full, with the rest retrieved from reference TRBV5-1 and TRBJ2-3, is KAGVTQTPRYLIKTRGQQVTLSCSPISGHRSVSWYQQTPGQGLQFLFEYFSETQRNKGNFPGRFSGRQFSNSRSEMNVSTLELGDSALYLCASSLGPFVTDTQYFGPGTRLTVL.

The rearrangement joins TRBV5-4 to TRBJ1-4, with D possibly TRBD1 on 5 matching bases. This CDR3 spans 14 amino acids. The germline V gene has CDR1 SGHNT and CDR2 YYREEE (reference sequence). The V end lost 6 bases, the J end lost 2 bases, and 11 bases lay between the germline ends. The DNA for the CDR3 is TGTGCCAGCACCCTTCGGGGGACTAATGAAAAACTGTTTTTT. It encodes CASTLRGTNEKLFF.

The chain employs TRBV5-4 and TRBJ1-2; weak D call: TRBD1 (6 bases). Germline V CDR1 and CDR2: SGHNT, YYREEE (reference sequence). Between the trimmed V and J ends, which lost 0 bases and 9 bases, there was a span of 12 bases. The CDR3 sequence is 13 residues long. The DNA for the CDR3 is TGTGCCAGCAGCTTGGACAGGGAGGGAAGCTACACCTTC. Encoded protein: CASSLDREGSYTF.

This chain joins TRBV5-1 and TRBJ2-7; 8 nucleotides agree with TRBD2. The CDR3 has 15 residues. Per germline, CDR1 SGHRS and CDR2 YFSETQ. J was trimmed by 1 base and V by 1 base; bases with no gene match: 4. CDR3 protein: CASSLTGTRSYEQYF. DNA of the CDR3: TGCGCCAGCAGCTTGACCGGGACTAGGTCCTACGAGCAGTACTTC.

About this clone itself: A read error may produce the germline difference seen at one junction end. The J gene is TRBJ1-1, the V gene TRBV2; D may be TRBD1 (6 bases). Per the germline V gene, CDR1 is SNHLY and CDR2 is FYNNEI. CDR3 size: 14 residues. The CDR3: CASREGQMNTEAFF. The CDR3, as DNA: TGTGCCAGCAGGGAAGGACAGATGAACACTGAAGCTTTCTTT.

V is TRBV27 and J is TRBJ2-5; 7 bases are shared with TRBD2. From germline, CDR1 is MNHEY and CDR2 SMNVEV (reference sequence). The CDR3 consists of 15 residues. J was trimmed by 5 bases and V by 4 bases; bases with no gene match: 10. This CDR3 reads CASSSPGRTRETQYF. The CDR3 region has the DNA TGTGCCAGCAGTTCCCCCGGCAGGACTAGGGAGACCCAGTACTTC.

The J gene is TRBJ2-2, the V gene TRBV7-3, with 13 bases identical to TRBD2. After removal of 10 bases from V and 5 bases from J, the junction contained 7 bases not matched to a gene. This CDR3 comprises 15 residues. Germline V gene sequence: CDR1 SGHTA, CDR2 FQGTGA. The CDR3, as DNA: TGTGCCACCGGACTAGCGGGAGTAGGGACCGGGGAGCTGTTTTTT. Translating it yields CATGLAGVGTGELFF.

This sequence joins TRBV6-5 and TRBJ1-2, with 8 nucleotides matching TRBD1. There are 13 residues in the CDR3. Germline CDR1 and CDR2: MNHEY and SVGAGI. Losses at the gene ends were 6 bases for V and 8 bases for J; bases not matched to a gene: 8. CDR3 loop: CASSQIQGEGYTF. The CDR3 nucleotides are TGTGCCAGCAGCCAAATACAGGGGGAAGGCTACACCTTC.

This chain uses TRBV19 with TRBJ2-2; D is perhaps TRBD1 (5 bases). V shed 5 bases and J shed 6 bases, with 16 bases lying between them. Per germline, CDR1 LNHDA and CDR2 SQIVND (reference sequence). The CDR3 is 15 residues long. The CDR3 DNA reads as TGTGCCAGTAGTGTCCGCTCTACGACAGCCGGGGAGCTGTTTTTT. Amino acids: CASSVRSTTAGELFF.

V is TRBV11-2 and J is TRBJ1-4, with TRBD1 as a possible D gene (5 bases). There are 15 residues in the CDR3. The V end lost 1 base, the J end lost 5 bases, and 11 bases lay between the germline ends. CDR1 is SGHAT and CDR2 is FQNNGV in the germline V gene. This chain's CDR3 is CASSLGSGTNEKLFF. CDR3 coding DNA: TGTGCCAGCAGCTTAGGGAGCGGGACGAATGAAAAACTGTTTTTT.

CDR3 residues: CASSHAPGTSLHNEQFF. The CDR3 DNA reads as TGTGCCAGCAGCCATGCTCCCGGGACTAGCTTACACAATGAGCAGTTCTTC. The chain has TRBV3-1 (or the pseudogene TRBV3-2) and TRBJ2-1, with 9 bases matching TRBD2. The germline gives CDR1 LGHDT, CDR2 YNNKEL (reference sequence). V shed 3 bases, J shed 5 bases, and the junction held 11 bases outside the gene matches. This CDR3 contains 17 residues.

V usage is TRBV30 and J usage is TRBJ2-1; 11 positions match TRBD2. Trimming took 2 bases from V and 7 from J; bases not matched to a gene: 4. Germline values: CDR1 GTSNPN, CDR2 SVGIG (reference sequence). This CDR3 is built from 14 residues. Here the CDR3 DNA reads TGTGCCTGGAGTAGACTAGCGGGAAATAATGAGCAGTTCTTC. Amino acid sequence: CAWSRLAGNNEQFF. Looking up the rest from reference TRBV30 and TRBJ2-1 gives the full variable domain: SQTIHQWPATLVQPVGSPLSLECTVEGTSNPNLYWYRQAAGRGLQLLFYSVGIGQISSEVPQNLSASRPQDRQFILSSKKLLLSDSGFYLCAWSRLAGNNEQFFGPGTRLTVL.

This chain connects TRBV11-2 to TRBJ2-1; possibly TRBD1 for D (6 bases). Germline V gene sequence: CDR1 SGHAT, CDR2 FQNNGV. Trimming removed 0 bases from V and 2 bases from J, with 11 bases in between. The CDR3 length is 16 residues. As DNA, the CDR3 is TGTGCCAGCAGCTTAGACACAGGGATGGCCTACAATGAGCAGTTCTTC. Its translation is CASSLDTGMAYNEQFF.

In DNA form, the CDR3 reads TGTGCCATCCAGGGGGGAGGGACTAGCGGATACGAGCAGTACTTC. This translates into CAIQGGGTSGYEQYF. The V gene is TRBV10-3, the J gene TRBJ2-7, with 11 nucleotides matching TRBD2. There are 15 residues in the CDR3. J was trimmed by 4 bases and V by 8 bases; bases with no gene match: 10. Germline V gene data show CDR1 as ENHRY and CDR2 as SYGVKD.

The chain uses TRBV12-3 or TRBV12-4 and TRBJ2-7; no firm D call. V was pared by 4 bases and J by 9 bases, with 13 bases between. The CDR3 has 12 amino acids. For the CDR3, the DNA is TGTGCCAGCAGTTCTGCCGAGGCTTCGCAGTACTTC. Its protein product is CASSSAEASQYF.

This chain uses TRBV7-8 with TRBJ1-5, with D possibly TRBD1 on 6 matching bases. Germline CDR1 reads SGHVS; CDR2 reads FQNEAQ. The ends were cut back, 5 bases at V and 0 bases at J, with 17 bases in the middle. This CDR3 contains 17 residues. The CDR3: CASSRRGAVYSNQPQHF. The CDR3 DNA reads as TGTGCCAGCAGCCGGCGGGGGGCGGTGTATAGCAATCAGCCCCAGCATTTT.

Only a few counts were recorded for this clone. CDR3 in amino acids: CASTEGSPGSSYNEQFF. CDR3 bases: TGTGCCAGCACCGAGGGTTCTCCCGGGAGCTCCTACAATGAGCAGTTCTTC. The chain couples TRBV2 to TRBJ2-1; D is possibly TRBD2 (6 bases). V dropped 7 bases and J dropped 0 bases, with 19 bases sitting between them. CDR3 length: 17 amino acids. Germline V gene lookup returns CDR1 SNHLY and CDR2 FYNNEI. Combining the CDR3 with reference TRBV2 and TRBJ2-1 gives the whole variable domain EPEVTQTPSHQVTQMGQEVILRCVPISNHLYFYWYRQILGQKVEFLVSFYNNEISEKSEIFDDQFSVERPDGSNFTLKIRSTKLEDSAMYFCASTEGSPGSSYNEQFFGPGTRLTVL.

V usage is TRBV5-4 and J usage is TRBJ1-1, with 8 positions matching TRBD1. From germline, CDR1 is SGHNT and CDR2 YYREEE (reference sequence). Trimming took 3 bases from V and 5 from J; bases not matched to a gene: 9. This CDR3 is built from 15 residues. CDR3 nucleotides: TGTGCCAGCAGCTCCCCGGACAGGGTGGGAACTGAAGCTTTCTTT. Amino acids: CASSSPDRVGTEAFF.

This clone was picked up a small number of times. V usage is TRBV28 and J usage is TRBJ1-4, with a possible D match to TRBD1 (6 bases). Trimming stripped 4 bases from V and 2 bases from J, with 20 bases between. Germline CDR1 MDHEN, CDR2 SYDVKM. The CDR3 is 18 residues long. The CDR3 DNA sequence: TGTGCCAGCAGTTCACCTTTGATTCTTGGACAGACTAATGAAAAACTGTTTTTT. It is translated as CASSSPLILGQTNEKLFF.

The rearrangement joins TRBV27 to TRBJ2-2; a possible D gene is TRBD1 (5 bases). Germline CDR1 and CDR2: MNHEY and SMNVEV (reference sequence). The germline V and J ends were trimmed by 7 bases and 5 bases, with 17 bases remaining between them. This CDR3 has 15 residues. The CDR3 DNA sequence: TGTGCCAGCAACTCCAGGGTGGATGGGACCGGGGAGCTGTTTTTT. It is translated as CASNSRVDGTGELFF.

The chain employs TRBV3-1 (or the pseudogene TRBV3-2) and TRBJ2-5; TRBD2 aligns across 16 bases. V was pared by 4 bases and J by 5 bases, with 4 bases of the junction left unmatched. Germline V lookup: CDR1 LGHDT, CDR2 YNNKEL (reference sequence). This CDR3 comprises 16 residues. CDR3 DNA sequence: TGTGCCAGCAGCCGGGGACTAGCGGGAGGGTCGGAGACCCAGTACTTC. Amino acids: CASSRGLAGGSETQYF.